The 7 T cell receptor beta chains given below trace back to one sample, sequenced in a study of control samples from healthy donors and cancer patients. The table came from immunoSEQ multiplex PCR; TCRdb's copy has only in-frame clones and leaves some out. The sample records fewer than 85,000 clones, 90% to 95% being singletons. Sequencing used blood. The receptors originated from a man aged 25 to 45 in good health.

The chain joins TRBV2 to TRBJ1-1; 9 nucleotides align to TRBD1. The CDR3 spans 14 residues. CDR1 SNHLY and CDR2 FYNNEI come from the germline V gene. With 4 bases clipped from V and 5 bases from J, the junction kept 5 bases outside the gene matches. DNA for the CDR3: TGTGCCAGCAGTGTGCGGGACAGGGATACTGAAGCTTTCTTT. Amino acids: CASSVRDRDTEAFF.

The chain couples TRBV29-1 to TRBJ2-1; D remains unclear. The CDR3 has 13 amino acids. V was clipped by 5 bases and J by 6 bases, with 14 bases between them. Germline CDR1 is SQVTM and CDR2 is ANQGSEA. The CDR3 here is CSVSNQVGNEQFF. DNA of the CDR3: TGCAGCGTTTCGAATCAGGTGGGCAATGAGCAGTTCTTC.

CDR3 sequence reads: CAWSVGQGEDKLFF. Here the CDR3 DNA reads TGTGCCTGGAGTGTAGGACAGGGTGAGGACAAACTGTTTTTT. This rearrangement joins TRBV30 to TRBJ1-4, with 8 bases lining up with TRBD1. CDR1 and CDR2 (germline): GTSNPN, SVGIG (reference sequence). The CDR3 totals 14 residues. The V gene end was trimmed by 0 bases and the J gene end by 11 bases; junction bases not matched to a gene: 8.

This sequence joins TRBV18 and TRBJ2-1, with TRBD2 matching over 12 bases. This CDR3 has 14 amino acids. With V trimmed by 6 bases and J by 4 bases, 1 base remained unmatched. Germline CDR1 and CDR2: KGHSH and LQKENI. The CDR3: CASSLAGGYNEQFF. The CDR3 DNA is TGTGCCAGCTCCCTAGCGGGAGGGTACAATGAGCAGTTCTTC.

The J gene is TRBJ2-1, the V gene TRBV7-6; tentative D call: TRBD2 (6 bases). Germline assignment: CDR1 SGHVS and CDR2 FNYEAQ. V lost 6 bases and J 2 bases, leaving 14 bases between the germline ends. CDR3 length: 15 amino acids. The CDR3 nucleotides read TGTGCCAGCAGGAAGACTAGTGAGACCTACAATGAGCAGTTCTTC. As protein: CASRKTSETYNEQFF.

The gene calls are TRBV9 and TRBJ2-2; a weak D match, TRBD1 (5 bases). CDR3 length: 15 amino acids. Germline CDR1 reads SGDLS; CDR2 reads YYNGEE. The V and J ends lost 0 bases and 7 bases respectively, with 13 bases between them. The CDR3 DNA reads TGTGCCAGCAGCGTAGTGGGCAGGGCGAACGGGGAGCTGTTTTTT. This sequence encodes CASSVVGRANGELFF.

CDR3 region: CASSVTGANTEAFF. The CDR3 nucleotides are TGTGCCAGCTCAGTGACAGGGGCGAACACTGAAGCTTTCTTT. V and J are TRBV18 and TRBJ1-1; 8 bases are shared with TRBD1. The CDR3 length is 14 residues. V dropped 5 bases and J dropped 1; count of bases not matched to a gene: 3. In germline, CDR1 is KGHSH, CDR2 LQKENI. Together with reference TRBV18 and TRBJ1-1, the CDR3 gives the full variable domain: NAGVMQNPRHLVRRRGQEARLRCSPMKGHSHVYWYRQLPEEGLKFMVYLQKENIIDESGMPKERFSAEFPKEGPSILRIQQVVRGDSAAYFCASSVTGANTEAFFGQGTRLTVV.